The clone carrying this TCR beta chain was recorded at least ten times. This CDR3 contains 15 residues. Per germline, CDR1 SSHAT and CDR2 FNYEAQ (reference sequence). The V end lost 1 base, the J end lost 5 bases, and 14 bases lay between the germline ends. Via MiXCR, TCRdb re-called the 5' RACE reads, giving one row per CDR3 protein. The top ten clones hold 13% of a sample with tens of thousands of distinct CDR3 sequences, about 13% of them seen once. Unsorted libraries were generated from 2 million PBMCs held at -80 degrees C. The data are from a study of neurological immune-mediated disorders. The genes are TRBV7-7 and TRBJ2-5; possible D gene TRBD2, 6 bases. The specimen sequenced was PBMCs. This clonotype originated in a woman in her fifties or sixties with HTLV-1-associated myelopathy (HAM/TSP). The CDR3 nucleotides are TGTGCCAGCAGCTTAGGGGAGGCAAGCGGGGAGACCCAGTACTTC. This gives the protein CASSLGEASGETQYF. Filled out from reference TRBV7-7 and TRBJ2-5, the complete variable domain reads GAGVSQSPRYKVTKRGQDVTLRCDPISSHATLYWYQQALGQGPEFLTYFNYEAQPDKSGLPSDRFSAERPEGSISTLTIQRTEQRDSAMYRCASSLGEASGETQYFGPGTRLLVL.